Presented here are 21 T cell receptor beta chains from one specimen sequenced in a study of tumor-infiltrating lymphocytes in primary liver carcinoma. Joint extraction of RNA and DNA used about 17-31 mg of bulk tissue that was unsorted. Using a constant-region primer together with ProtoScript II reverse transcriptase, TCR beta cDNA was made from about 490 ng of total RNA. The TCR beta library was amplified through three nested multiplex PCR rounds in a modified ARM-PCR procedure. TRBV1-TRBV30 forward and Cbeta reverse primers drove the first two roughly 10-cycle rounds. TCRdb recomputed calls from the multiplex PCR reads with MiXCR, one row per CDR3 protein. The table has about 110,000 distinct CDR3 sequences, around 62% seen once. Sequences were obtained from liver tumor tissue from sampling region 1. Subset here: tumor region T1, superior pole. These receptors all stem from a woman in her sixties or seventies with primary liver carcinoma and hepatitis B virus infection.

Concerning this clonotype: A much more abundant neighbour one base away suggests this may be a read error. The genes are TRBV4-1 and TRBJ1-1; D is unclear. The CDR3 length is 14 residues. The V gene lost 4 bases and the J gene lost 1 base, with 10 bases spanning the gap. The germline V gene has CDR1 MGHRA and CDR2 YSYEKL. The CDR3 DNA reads TGCGCCAGCAGCCGGAGGATGGAGAACACTGAAGCTTTCTTT. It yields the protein CASSRRMENTEAFF.

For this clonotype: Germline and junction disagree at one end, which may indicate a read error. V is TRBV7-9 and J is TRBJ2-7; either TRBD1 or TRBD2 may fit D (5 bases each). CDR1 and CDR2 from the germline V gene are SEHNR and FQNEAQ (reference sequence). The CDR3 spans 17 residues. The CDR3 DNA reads TGTTCCAGCTGCCCCACGGGGCGACAAATGGCCTCCTACGAGCAGTACTTC. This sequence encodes CSSCPTGRQMASYEQYF.

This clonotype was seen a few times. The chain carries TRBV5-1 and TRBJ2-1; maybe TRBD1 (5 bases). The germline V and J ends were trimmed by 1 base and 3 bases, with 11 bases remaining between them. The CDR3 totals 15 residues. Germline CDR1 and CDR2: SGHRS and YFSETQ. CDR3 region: CASSLLWGHYNEQFF. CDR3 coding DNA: TGCGCCAGCAGCTTGTTGTGGGGCCACTACAATGAGCAGTTCTTC. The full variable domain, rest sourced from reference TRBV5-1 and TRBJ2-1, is KAGVTQTPRYLIKTRGQQVTLSCSPISGHRSVSWYQQTPGQGLQFLFEYFSETQRNKGNFPGRFSGRQFSNSRSEMNVSTLELGDSALYLCASSLLWGHYNEQFFGPGTRLTVL.

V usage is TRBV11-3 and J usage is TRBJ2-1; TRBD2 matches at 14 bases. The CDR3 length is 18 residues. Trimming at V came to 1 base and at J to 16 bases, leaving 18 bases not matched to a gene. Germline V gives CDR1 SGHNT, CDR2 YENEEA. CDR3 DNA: TGTGCCAGCAGCTTAGGAAGGGAGGGGACTAGCGGGAGCTATGAACAATTCTTC. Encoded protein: CASSLGREGTSGSYEQFF.

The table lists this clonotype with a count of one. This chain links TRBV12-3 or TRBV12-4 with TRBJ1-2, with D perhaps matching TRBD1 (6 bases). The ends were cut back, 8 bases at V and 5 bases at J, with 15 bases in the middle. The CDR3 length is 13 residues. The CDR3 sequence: CASGTGGVYGYTF. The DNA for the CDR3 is TGTGCCAGCGGCACTGGGGGCGTGTATGGCTACACCTTC.

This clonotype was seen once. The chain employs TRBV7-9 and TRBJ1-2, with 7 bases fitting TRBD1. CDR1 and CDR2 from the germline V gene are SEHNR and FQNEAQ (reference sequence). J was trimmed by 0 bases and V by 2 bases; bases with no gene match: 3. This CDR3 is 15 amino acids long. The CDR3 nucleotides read TGTGCCAGCAGCTTACCGGGACAGACTAACTATGGCTACACCTTC. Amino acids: CASSLPGQTNYGYTF.

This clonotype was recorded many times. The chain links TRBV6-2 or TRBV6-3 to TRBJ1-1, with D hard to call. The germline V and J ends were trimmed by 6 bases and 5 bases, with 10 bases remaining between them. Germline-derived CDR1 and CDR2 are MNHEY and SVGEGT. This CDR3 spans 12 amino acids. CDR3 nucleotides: TGTGCCAGCAGCCTCGACCGAACTGAAGCTTTCTTT. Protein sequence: CASSLDRTEAFF.

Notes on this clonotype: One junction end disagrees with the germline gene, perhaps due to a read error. CDR3: CANSSGEQTQYF. DNA of the CDR3: TGTGCCAACAGTTCAGGGGAACAGACCCAGTACTTC. The chain uses TRBV28 and TRBJ2-5; perhaps TRBD1 as D (6 bases). CDR3 length equals 12 residues. CDR1 and CDR2 from the germline V gene are MDHEN and SYDVKM. Together with reference TRBV28 and TRBJ2-5, the CDR3 gives the full variable domain: DVKVTQSSRYLVKRTGEKVFLECVQDMDHENMFWYRQDPGLGLRLIYFSYDVKMKEKGDIPEGYSVSREKKERFSLILESASTNQTSMYLCANSSGEQTQYFGPGTRLLVL.

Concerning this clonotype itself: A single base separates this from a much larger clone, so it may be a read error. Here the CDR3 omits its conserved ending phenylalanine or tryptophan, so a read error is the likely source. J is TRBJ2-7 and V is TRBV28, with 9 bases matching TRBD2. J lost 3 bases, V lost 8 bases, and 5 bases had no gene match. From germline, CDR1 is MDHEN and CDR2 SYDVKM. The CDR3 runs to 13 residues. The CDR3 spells CASFSGSGYEQYL. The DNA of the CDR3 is TGTGCCAGCTTTAGCGGGAGTGGCTACGAGCAGTACTTG.

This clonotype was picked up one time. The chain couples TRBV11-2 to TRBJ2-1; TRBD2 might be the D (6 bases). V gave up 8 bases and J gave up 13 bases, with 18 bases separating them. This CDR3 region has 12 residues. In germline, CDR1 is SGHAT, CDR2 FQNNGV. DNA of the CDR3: TGTGCCAGCTGGACTAACGGGGCAGAACAGTTCTTC. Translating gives CASWTNGAEQFF.

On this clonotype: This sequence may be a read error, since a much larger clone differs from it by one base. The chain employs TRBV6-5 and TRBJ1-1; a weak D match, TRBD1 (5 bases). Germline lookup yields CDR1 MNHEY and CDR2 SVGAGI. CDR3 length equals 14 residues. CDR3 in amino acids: CASSQGRPPTEALF. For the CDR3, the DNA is TGTGCCAGCAGTCAGGGACGGCCTCCCACTGAAGCTCTCTTT.

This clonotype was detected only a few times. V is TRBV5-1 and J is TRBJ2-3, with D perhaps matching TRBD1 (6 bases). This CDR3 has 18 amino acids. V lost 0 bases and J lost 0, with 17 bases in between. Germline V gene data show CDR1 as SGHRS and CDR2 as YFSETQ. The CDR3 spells CASSLGVRQDFSTDTQYF. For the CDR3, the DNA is TGCGCCAGCAGCTTGGGGGTGAGACAGGACTTTAGCACAGATACGCAGTATTTT.

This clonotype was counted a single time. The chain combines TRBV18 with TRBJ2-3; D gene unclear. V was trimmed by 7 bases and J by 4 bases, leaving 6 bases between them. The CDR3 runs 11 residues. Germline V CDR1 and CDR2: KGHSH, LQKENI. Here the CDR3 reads CASFTADTQYF. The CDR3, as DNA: TGTGCCAGCTTCACTGCAGATACGCAGTATTTT.

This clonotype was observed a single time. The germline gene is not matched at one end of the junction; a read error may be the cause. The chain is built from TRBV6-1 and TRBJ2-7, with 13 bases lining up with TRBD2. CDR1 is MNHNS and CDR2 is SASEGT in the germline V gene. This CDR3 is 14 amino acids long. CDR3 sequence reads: CASRGLAGDAEQYF. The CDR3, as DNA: TGTGCCAGCAGAGGACTAGCGGGAGACGCCGAGCAGTACTTT.

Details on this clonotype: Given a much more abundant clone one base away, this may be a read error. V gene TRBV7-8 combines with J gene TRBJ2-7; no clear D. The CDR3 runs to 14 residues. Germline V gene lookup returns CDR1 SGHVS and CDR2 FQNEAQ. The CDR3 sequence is CVSSLIINTYEQYF. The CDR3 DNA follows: TGTGTCAGCAGCTTAATTATAAACACCTACGAGCAGTACTTC.

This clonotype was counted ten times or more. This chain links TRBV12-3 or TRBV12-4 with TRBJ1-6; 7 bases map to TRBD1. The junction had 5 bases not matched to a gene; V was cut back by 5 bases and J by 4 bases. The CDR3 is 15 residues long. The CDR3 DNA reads TGTGCCAGCAGTCCTTCGGGACAGTATAATTCACCCCTCCACTTT. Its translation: CASSPSGQYNSPLHF.

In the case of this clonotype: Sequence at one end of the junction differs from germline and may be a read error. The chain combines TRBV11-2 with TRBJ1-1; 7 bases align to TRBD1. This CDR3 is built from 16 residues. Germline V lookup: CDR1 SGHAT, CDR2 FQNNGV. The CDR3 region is CASSPPRGARTNEAFF. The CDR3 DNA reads TGCGCCAGCAGCCCACCCAGGGGGGCGCGTACCAATGAAGCTTTCTTT.

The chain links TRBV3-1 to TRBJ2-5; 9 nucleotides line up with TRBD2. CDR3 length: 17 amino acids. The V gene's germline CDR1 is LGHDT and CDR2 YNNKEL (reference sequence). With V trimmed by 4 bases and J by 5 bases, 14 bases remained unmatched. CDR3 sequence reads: CASSPTLTSGGQETQYF. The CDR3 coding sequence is TGTGCCAGCAGCCCCACCCTGACTAGCGGAGGGCAGGAGACCCAGTACTTC.

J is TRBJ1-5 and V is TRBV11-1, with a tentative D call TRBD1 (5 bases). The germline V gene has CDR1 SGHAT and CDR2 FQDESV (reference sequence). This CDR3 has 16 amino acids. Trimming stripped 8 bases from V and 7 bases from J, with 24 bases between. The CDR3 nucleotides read TGTGCCAGCTGTCTACCACATAGGGGATGGGGCCAGCCCCAGCATTTT. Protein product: CASCLPHRGWGQPQHF.

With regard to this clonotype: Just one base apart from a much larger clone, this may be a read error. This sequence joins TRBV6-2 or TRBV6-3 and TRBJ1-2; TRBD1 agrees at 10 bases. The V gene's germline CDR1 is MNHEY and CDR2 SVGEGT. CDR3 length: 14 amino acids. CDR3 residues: CTSRGQGTNYGYTF. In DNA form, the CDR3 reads TGTACCAGCAGGGGACAGGGGACAAACTATGGCTACACCTTC.

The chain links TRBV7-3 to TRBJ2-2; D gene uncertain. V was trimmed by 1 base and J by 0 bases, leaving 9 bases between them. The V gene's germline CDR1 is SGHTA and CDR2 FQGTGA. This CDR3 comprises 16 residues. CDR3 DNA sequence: TGTGCCAGCAGCTTAAGAGGTGGGCCGAACACCGGGGAGCTGTTTTTT. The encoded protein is CASSLRGGPNTGELFF.